This T cell receptor beta chain comes out of a study of cytomegalovirus exposure and HLA in healthy donors. Study background: Unique TCRs from HLA-typed donors, 65 million to 85 million of them, were held in an early data release.

This clone came up a few times. The CDR3 runs to 18 residues. Unmatched junction bases numbered 9, after V lost 2 bases and J lost 2 bases. Germline CDR1 is SGHTA and CDR2 is FQGNSA. The PCR was carried out with 60 Vbeta primers and 13 Jbeta primers. Generated by immunoSEQ multiplex PCR, the TCRdb table keeps only in-frame clones and is missing some. Of about 190,000 clones listed, approximately 88% are singletons. The chain is built from TRBV7-2 and TRBJ2-7; 13 bases line up with TRBD2. The sequence was obtained from a boy between 10 and 17 years old in good health and CMV-seronegative. The sequenced sample consisted of PBMCs. CDR3 sequence (DNA): TGTGCCAGCAGCTTAAAGACTAGCGGGAGGCCCAGGGCCTACGAGCAGTACTTC. It translates to CASSLKTSGRPRAYEQYF.